Given below is one T cell receptor beta chain in context. Data came from immunoSEQ multiplex PCR; TCRdb stores just in-frame clones and leaves some out. The sample yields around 71,000 clones, just under 95% seen once. This sample was taken from a study of technical replicates of blood from a few donors. The specimen was T cells isolated from PBMCs. This clonotype was sampled from a human donor in good health.

The CDR3 nucleotides are TGTGCCAGCAGCAAGATTCTGGGACAGGGGGCCTACGAGCAGTACTTC. This codes for CASSKILGQGAYEQYF. The rearrangement uses TRBV27 and TRBJ2-7, with 11 bases lining up with TRBD1. Losses at the gene ends were 6 bases for V and 2 bases for J; bases not matched to a gene: 9. Germline V gene lookup returns CDR1 MNHEY and CDR2 SMNVEV (reference sequence). This CDR3 is built from 16 residues.